A selection of T cell receptor beta chains follows, all from one sample in a study of vaccination and CD4 T cells after COVID-19. One entry per CDR3 protein results from TCRdb running MiXCR on the PCR reads. The sample consists of around 10,000 distinct CDR3 sequences, around 57% of them appearing once. The antigens these receptors bind are not known. Sample: CD4+ T cells from blood, cultured in vitro. These receptors were taken from a human donor who had recovered from COVID-19. The conserved cysteine and the conserved F or W are not part of the CDR3 here. The D gene is left open where the match is weak. Expanded clones are given a class, and other clones once, few, many or no size at all.

.	TRBD1	TRBV28	TRBJ1-4	ASSGGGLGEKLF
few	TRBD2	TRBV20-1	TRBJ2-7	SANLLAGGHYEQY
.	TRBD2	TRBV23-1	TRBJ2-3	ASSHTGTYRLAGDTQY
.	.	TRBV20-1	TRBJ2-3	SAIVLWGGPDTQY
.	.	TRBV6-2/TRBV6-3	TRBJ2-6	ASSLVGWYGANVLT
.	TRBD1	TRBV19	TRBJ1-1	ASRAGQGATEAF
.	TRBD1	TRBV7-2	TRBJ1-2	ASSLSGRGDGYT
.	.	TRBV7-9	TRBJ1-2	ASSIQGDYGYT
.	.	TRBV7-2	TRBJ2-5	ASSTTRGETQY
.	TRBD1	TRBV6-1	TRBJ1-2	ASSDFPGTALMGYGYT
.	.	TRBV2	TRBJ2-5	ASSFESAKTQY
once	.	TRBV2	TRBJ1-1	ASVISRNTEAF
.	.	TRBV27	TRBJ1-2	ASARQQPSYGYT
.	.	TRBV11-2	TRBJ1-1	ASSLVPGTEAF
.	.	TRBV6-5	TRBJ1-2	ASSYRDLHNYGYT
few	.	TRBV11-3	TRBJ1-1	ASSLGGGAYTEAF
once	TRBD2	TRBV10-2	TRBJ2-4	ASTQLADKNIQY
.	.	TRBV20-1	TRBJ1-5	SASVDLLGGLNQPQH
.	.	TRBV10-2	TRBJ2-5	ASSESRQGSETQY
.	TRBD1	TRBV6-1	TRBJ1-2	ASSATGGRDGYT
.	TRBD1	TRBV7-8	TRBJ1-2	ASRHERTGPGGHT
few	TRBD2	TRBV24-1	TRBJ2-3	ATSDLIAGGTDTQY
few	.	TRBV20-1	TRBJ2-3	SALQTGTDTQY
.	TRBD1	TRBV7-2	TRBJ2-7	ASSWGGTGSYEQY
.	.	TRBV7-6	TRBJ2-7	ASNLGKVYVCEQY
.	.	TRBV12-3/TRBV12-4	TRBJ2-7	ASSLSQHSYEQY
few	TRBD1	TRBV20-1	TRBJ2-3	SASERQGADTQY
.	TRBD1	TRBV6-1	TRBJ1-1	ASRSSTGANTEAF
once	.	TRBV6-1	TRBJ2-1	ASTGGNEQF
few	TRBD1	TRBV28	TRBJ1-5	ASSQGVQPQH
.	.	TRBV30	TRBJ1-5	AWSVGQGYQPQH
.	.	TRBV5-4	TRBJ2-7	ASSLGTIREQY
.	TRBD2	TRBV5-1	TRBJ2-2	ASSLGLAGEGGELF
.	TRBD1	TRBV27	TRBJ1-1	ASSSFPGTVNTEAF
few	.	TRBV10-1	TRBJ1-1	ASSESLQAEAF
.	TRBD2	TRBV15	TRBJ2-3	ATMSGRDTDTQY
few	.	TRBV27	TRBJ1-6	ATSRGALDNSPLH
.	.	TRBV15	TRBJ1-6	ATSRDPGARNSPLH
.	.	TRBV27	TRBJ2-3	ASSAGQTFGDTQY
.	.	TRBV19	TRBJ1-2	ASSVGLGAPNYGYT
.	TRBD2	TRBV24-1	TRBJ2-4	ATRVSGGSAKNIQY
once	TRBD2	TRBV11-2	TRBJ2-5	ASSSTSGGRTQY
.	.	TRBV28	TRBJ2-7	ASSPGWGFSYEQY
.	.	TRBV7-8	TRBJ2-7	ASSPPRRYGDEQY